This TCR beta chain was identified in a study of CD8 T cells in Susac syndrome. Reverse transcription of about 0.5 to 1 ug RNA used random hexamers. TCRdb reprocessed the immunoSEQ multiplex PCR reads via MiXCR and lists one record per CDR3 protein. Of about 120,000 distinct CDR3 sequences listed, nearly 96% are singletons. The receptor was isolated from a human donor with Susac syndrome. The source material was CD4+ T cells from PBMCs.

DNA for the CDR3: TGTGCCACCAGTGACCGGGGTTCTACTAATGAAAAACTGTTTTTT. Amino acids: CATSDRGSTNEKLFF. The chain uses TRBV24-1 and TRBJ1-4; no definite D call. The germline V gene has CDR1 KGHDR and CDR2 SFDVKD. CDR3 length: 15 amino acids. V was pared by 4 bases and J by 2 bases, with 10 bases between.